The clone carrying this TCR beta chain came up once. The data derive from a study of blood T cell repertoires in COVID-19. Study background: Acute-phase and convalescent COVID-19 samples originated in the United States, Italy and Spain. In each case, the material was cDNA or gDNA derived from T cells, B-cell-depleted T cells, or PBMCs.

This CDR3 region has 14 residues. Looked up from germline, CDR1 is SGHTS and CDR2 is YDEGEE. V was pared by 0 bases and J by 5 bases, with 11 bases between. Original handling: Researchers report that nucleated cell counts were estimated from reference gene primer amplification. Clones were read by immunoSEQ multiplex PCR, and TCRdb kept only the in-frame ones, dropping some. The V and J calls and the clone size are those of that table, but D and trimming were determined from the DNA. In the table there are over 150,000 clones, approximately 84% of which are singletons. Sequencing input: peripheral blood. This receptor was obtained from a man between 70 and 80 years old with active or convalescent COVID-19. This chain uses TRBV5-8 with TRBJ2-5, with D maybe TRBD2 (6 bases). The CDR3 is CASSLGLVGETQYF. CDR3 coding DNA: TGTGCCAGCAGCTTGGGACTAGTTGGGGAGACCCAGTACTTC.